The clone carrying this T cell receptor (beta chain) has only one observation. Antigen specificity is unknown. This sample also contains other DNA sequences that code for the same CDR3. These data come from a study of shared clonotypes between healthy human individuals. Looking at the study overall: Each donor's CD4 naive and CD4 memory cells filled three plates apiece, CD8 naive two, and CD8 memory one.

Study-wide results and caveats: Sample collection involved blood only; tissue repertoires are likely different.

Produced via immunoSEQ multiplex PCR; TCRdb's table is partial and in-frame only. The sample shows around 940,000 clones, more than 75% of them seen only once. This TCR came from a man aged 18 to 30 in good health. The sample comprised memory CD4+ T cells sorted from blood. Subset indicated: CD45RA-negative fraction.

The chain's CDR3 is CASSSAYEQYF. The DNA of the CDR3 is TGCGCCAGCAGCTCGGCCTACGAGCAGTACTTC. This chain uses TRBV5-1 with TRBJ2-7, with no clear D. From germline, CDR1 is SGHRS and CDR2 YFSETQ. V was shortened by 3 bases and J by 2 bases, with 3 bases between the two germline ends. CDR3 size: 11 residues.